Below, 29 T cell receptor beta chains from the same sample are listed, as sequenced in a study of blood T cell repertoires in COVID-19. Sequencing was performed with immunoSEQ multiplex PCR; in TCRdb, only in-frame clones are kept and a portion is missing. In the table there are roughly 100,000 clones, 60% to 85% of which are singletons. Specimen: peripheral blood. The source is a man older than 75 with COVID-19, enrolled during active disease.

The chain combines TRBV28 with TRBJ1-2; 7 bases align to TRBD1. After removal of 6 bases from V and 4 bases from J, the junction contained 8 bases not matched to a gene. Germline values: CDR1 MDHEN, CDR2 SYDVKM. This CDR3 is 14 amino acids long. CDR3 residues: CASSKGGAVYGYTF. CDR3 DNA: TGTGCCAGCAGCAAAGGGGGCGCCGTCTATGGCTACACCTTC.

This chain connects TRBV18 to TRBJ2-2, with 10 positions matching TRBD2. The CDR3 has 18 residues. The V gene's germline CDR1 is KGHSH and CDR2 LQKENI. V dropped 2 bases and J dropped 7; count of bases not matched to a gene: 13. The CDR3 region has the DNA TGTGCCAGCTCACCAAATCGGCTAGCGGGAGTAGGAAACGGGGAGCTGTTTTTT. Translation gives CASSPNRLAGVGNGELFF.

The chain recombines TRBV28 with TRBJ1-2, with D perhaps matching TRBD1 (6 bases). CDR3 length: 15 residues. CDR1 and CDR2 (germline): MDHEN, SYDVKM. V gave up 3 bases and J gave up 7 bases, with 18 bases separating them. CDR3 bases: TGTGCCAGCAGTTTTACTTCGGGAGGGGGATTTGGCTACACCTTC. Translated, it gives CASSFTSGGGFGYTF.

The CDR3 sequence is CATRTSLPSYNEQFF. The CDR3, as DNA: TGTGCCACCCGGACTAGCCTCCCGTCCTACAATGAGCAGTTCTTC. The genes are TRBV21-1 and TRBJ2-1; the table's D call, TRBD2, has no DNA check behind it. TRBV21-1 is classified as a pseudogene. The CDR3 totals 15 residues.

The chain employs TRBV10-3 and TRBJ1-1, with D possibly being TRBD1 (5 bases). With 3 bases removed from V and 4 bases from J, the gap between germline ends came to 12 bases. The V gene's germline CDR1 is ENHRY and CDR2 SYGVKD. The CDR3 is 14 residues long. The CDR3 DNA is TGTGCCATCAGTGAAAAGGGGCGGAGCACTGAAGCTTTCTTT. It is translated as CAISEKGRSTEAFF.

The chain links TRBV19 to TRBJ2-1; 12 bases align to TRBD2. This CDR3 region has 16 residues. CDR1 is LNHDA, CDR2 SQIVND, per germline (reference sequence). The ends lost 6 bases at V and 1 base at J; junction bases unmatched: 4. CDR3 sequence reads: CASRTSGRGSYNEQFF. Here the CDR3 DNA reads TGTGCCAGTAGGACTAGCGGGAGAGGGTCCTACAATGAGCAGTTCTTC.

The chain is built from TRBV7-3 and TRBJ2-3, with D uncertain. Trimming left V 5 bases short and J 6 bases short, with 18 bases between. CDR3 size: 15 residues. Germline CDR1 reads SGHTA; CDR2 reads FQGTGA. The DNA of the CDR3 is TGTGCCAGCAGCCCCCTTGGGCAATCCTCCGATACGCAGTATTTT. Protein: CASSPLGQSSDTQYF.

The genes are TRBV29-1 and TRBJ1-1, with a tentative D call TRBD1 (6 bases). This CDR3 comprises 12 residues. The germline V gene encodes CDR1 SQVTM and CDR2 ANQGSEA. V shed 4 bases and J shed 6 bases, with 12 bases lying between them. This CDR3 is CSVGEGDAEAFF. CDR3 coding DNA: TGCAGCGTTGGGGAGGGGGACGCTGAAGCTTTCTTT.

This clone was found once. The chain has TRBV29-1 and TRBJ2-3; 16 nucleotides agree with TRBD2. V shed 6 bases and J 2 bases; nucleotides not matched to a gene: 8. The CDR3 extends over 17 amino acids. CDR1 is SQVTM and CDR2 is ANQGSEA in the germline V gene. This chain's CDR3 is CSVGGTSGRAPTDTQYF. The CDR3 DNA sequence: TGCAGCGTAGGGGGGACTAGCGGGAGGGCCCCCACAGATACGCAGTATTTT.

The chain combines TRBV19 with TRBJ2-3; TRBD1 matches 8 bases. The CDR3 covers 13 residues. Germline CDR1 and CDR2: LNHDA and SQIVND (reference sequence). The trim removed 8 bases at V and 1 base at J, leaving 2 bases unmatched. The DNA for the CDR3 is TGTGCCAGTCGGACAGGGCGCACAGATACGCAGTATTTT. Its translation is CASRTGRTDTQYF.

This chain joins TRBV3-1 (or the pseudogene TRBV3-2) and TRBJ2-5; 12 positions match TRBD2. Per the germline V gene, CDR1 is LGHDT and CDR2 is YNNKEL (reference sequence). The CDR3 runs 16 residues. V lost 4 bases, J lost 5 bases, and 8 bases stayed unmatched. In DNA form, the CDR3 reads TGTGCCAGCAGCCTAAGACTAGCGGGAGACGTCGAGACCCAGTACTTC. Its translation: CASSLRLAGDVETQYF.

This clone appeared a single time. The CDR3 loop is CASSPGTDGNTIYF. The CDR3 DNA is TGTGCCAGCTCACCCGGGACAGACGGAAACACCATATATTTT. The gene calls are TRBV18 and TRBJ1-3; 7 bases match TRBD1. The CDR3 is made up of 14 amino acids. Germline V gives CDR1 KGHSH, CDR2 LQKENI. The ends lost 3 bases at V and 4 bases at J; junction bases unmatched: 3.

The chain links TRBV19 to TRBJ2-3; D gene unclear. The CDR3 has 14 amino acids. Trimming shortened V by 5 bases and J by 1 base, and 10 bases separated the two germline ends. The germline gives CDR1 LNHDA, CDR2 SQIVND (reference sequence). The CDR3 DNA sequence: TGTGCCAGTAGTGGGCTCACGGGCACAGATACGCAGTATTTT. This encodes CASSGLTGTDTQYF.

This clone appeared once. The chain employs TRBV11-2 and TRBJ2-2; TRBD1 might be the D (6 bases). Germline V gene data show CDR1 as SGHAT and CDR2 as FQNNGV. CDR3 length: 16 residues. Trimming left V 5 bases short and J 2 bases short, with 15 bases between. The CDR3 protein is CASSPQGQLNTGELFF. The CDR3 nucleotides read TGTGCCAGCAGCCCACAAGGACAGTTAAACACCGGGGAGCTGTTTTTT.

The rearrangement joins TRBV2 to TRBJ1-4; 10 bases fit TRBD1. Germline assignment: CDR1 SNHLY and CDR2 FYNNEI. The J segment lost 14 bases and the V segment lost 2 bases, leaving 14 bases of the junction unmatched. CDR3 length: 16 residues. The CDR3 here is CASSELSGQGNAQLFF. The CDR3 DNA follows: TGTGCCAGCAGTGAACTTTCGGGACAGGGGAACGCGCAGCTGTTTTTT.

This clone has only one observation. J is TRBJ1-2 and V is TRBV9, with 7 bases that match TRBD1. The germline V gene has CDR1 SGDLS and CDR2 YYNGEE. The CDR3 covers 16 residues. Trimming removed 2 bases from V and 4 bases from J; junction bases left unmatched: 11. CDR3 region: CASSVGIGTAFYGYTF. CDR3 nucleotide sequence: TGTGCCAGCAGCGTGGGGATCGGGACAGCGTTCTATGGCTACACCTTC.

The CDR3 nucleotides read TGTGCCAGCAGCTCCAAGGGTGTGGCAGGGGGGACTAATGAAAAACTGTTTTTT. Translated: CASSSKGVAGGTNEKLFF. V is TRBV27 and J is TRBJ1-4; 7 bases are shared with TRBD1. Germline assignment: CDR1 MNHEY and CDR2 SMNVEV (reference sequence). The V gene end was trimmed by 6 bases and the J gene end by 2 bases; junction bases not matched to a gene: 15. This CDR3 spans 18 amino acids.

The V and J genes are TRBV9 and TRBJ2-7; 10 bases agree with TRBD1. V gave up 3 bases and J gave up 3 bases; unmatched junction bases: 6. The CDR3 runs 15 residues. Germline V gene data show CDR1 as SGDLS and CDR2 as YYNGEE. Written as DNA, the CDR3 is TGTGCCAGCAGCGAAGGACAGGGGGTTCACTACGAGCAGTACTTC. It is translated as CASSEGQGVHYEQYF.

The chain has TRBV24-1 and TRBJ2-3; 9 bases match TRBD1. J was trimmed by 6 bases and V by 7 bases; bases with no gene match: 4. In germline, CDR1 is KGHDR, CDR2 SFDVKD. The CDR3 has 13 amino acids. DNA of the CDR3: TGTGCCACCAGCCCACAGGGGGCGGATACGCAGTATTTT. This sequence encodes CATSPQGADTQYF.

This clone was observed a handful of times. The chain carries TRBV4-1 and TRBJ2-1; 8 bases fit TRBD2. V gave up 0 bases and J gave up 4 bases; unmatched junction bases: 8. Per the germline V gene, CDR1 is MGHRA and CDR2 is YSYEKL. There are 17 residues in the CDR3. This CDR3 reads CASSQESLAGLYNEQFF. The CDR3 DNA reads TGCGCCAGCAGCCAAGAGTCCCTAGCGGGCCTATACAATGAGCAGTTCTTC.

This clone is a singleton in its sample. The chain combines TRBV27 with TRBJ1-1; unclear D gene. Trimming shortened V by 2 bases and J by 10 bases, and 14 bases separated the two germline ends. The CDR3 has 13 amino acids. CDR1 is MNHEY and CDR2 is SMNVEV in the germline V gene (reference sequence). CDR3 in amino acids: CASSLKGVTRAFF. The CDR3 DNA sequence: TGTGCCAGCAGTTTAAAAGGCGTGACACGAGCTTTCTTT.

This chain joins TRBV29-1 and TRBJ2-1; D is possibly TRBD2 (5 bases). Trimming stripped 1 base from V and 8 bases from J, with 9 bases between. Germline assignment: CDR1 SQVTM and CDR2 ANQGSEA. This CDR3 has 12 amino acids. CDR3 loop: CSVEAGIDEQFF. CDR3 coding DNA: TGCAGCGTTGAAGCCGGGATCGATGAGCAGTTCTTC.

This clone was observed a single time. The chain uses TRBV6-5 and TRBJ2-7; TRBD1 matches 8 bases. The J segment lost 4 bases and the V segment lost 1 base, leaving 9 bases of the junction unmatched. Per germline, CDR1 MNHEY and CDR2 SVGAGI. The CDR3 loop spans 16 amino acids. CDR3 protein: CASSYWQGARRYEQYF. The CDR3 region has the DNA TGTGCCAGCAGTTACTGGCAGGGGGCGCGAAGGTACGAGCAGTACTTC.

CDR3 in DNA: TGTGCCAGCTCACCACGACAGGGCGACCTAAACTATGGCTACACCTTC. It codes for CASSPRQGDLNYGYTF. The J gene is TRBJ1-2, the V gene TRBV18, with 7 bases that match TRBD1. With V trimmed by 1 base and J by 2 bases, 7 bases remained unmatched. Germline CDR1 reads KGHSH; CDR2 reads LQKENI. The CDR3 is made up of 16 amino acids.

This clone was seen once. In the same sample, other DNA sequences code for this CDR3. V usage is TRBV19 and J usage is TRBJ2-1, with TRBD2 as a possible D gene (5 bases). This CDR3 contains 15 residues. CDR1 and CDR2 from the germline V gene are LNHDA and SQIVND (reference sequence). V gave up 3 bases and J gave up 0 bases, with 9 bases separating them. In DNA, the CDR3 is TGTGCCAGTAGTATTTTGGGGAGCTCCTACAATGAGCAGTTCTTC. Translating gives CASSILGSSYNEQFF.

This CDR3 reads CASSQSPQEAFDEQYF. For the CDR3, the DNA is TGCGCCAGCAGTCAGTCCCCCCAGGAAGCTTTCGACGAGCAGTACTTC. The chain links TRBV23-1 to TRBJ2-7, with D unresolved. TRBV23-1 is an open reading frame whose function is uncertain. Trimming pared 3 bases from V and 5 bases from J, leaving 20 bases between. The CDR3 runs to 16 residues.

This chain uses TRBV7-8 with TRBJ2-7; 11 bases align to TRBD2. The CDR3 is 13 residues long. CDR1 SGHVS and CDR2 FQNEAQ come from the germline V gene. Trimming took 11 bases from V and 3 from J; bases not matched to a gene: 6. CDR3 region: CAGSTSGIYEQYF. CDR3 DNA: TGTGCCGGCTCGACTAGCGGGATCTACGAGCAGTACTTC.

The V call is TRBV2, the J call TRBJ1-1, with D unresolved. Germline V CDR1 and CDR2: SNHLY, FYNNEI. V was shortened by 7 bases and J by 3 bases, with 12 bases between the two germline ends. This CDR3 spans 13 amino acids. In DNA form, the CDR3 reads TGTGCCAGCACATTGGAGGTGGACACTGAAGCTTTCTTT. It translates to CASTLEVDTEAFF.

There are a few counts of this clone. The J gene is TRBJ2-1, the V gene TRBV5-6, with D maybe TRBD2 (6 bases). Germline CDR1 reads SGHDT; CDR2 reads YYEEEE. Trimming removed 4 bases at V and 7 bases at J, with 21 bases between. The CDR3 has 16 amino acids. CDR3 in amino acids: CASSGAGLRDENEQFF. CDR3 sequence (DNA): TGTGCCAGCAGCGGGGCGGGACTTAGAGATGAGAATGAGCAGTTCTTC.